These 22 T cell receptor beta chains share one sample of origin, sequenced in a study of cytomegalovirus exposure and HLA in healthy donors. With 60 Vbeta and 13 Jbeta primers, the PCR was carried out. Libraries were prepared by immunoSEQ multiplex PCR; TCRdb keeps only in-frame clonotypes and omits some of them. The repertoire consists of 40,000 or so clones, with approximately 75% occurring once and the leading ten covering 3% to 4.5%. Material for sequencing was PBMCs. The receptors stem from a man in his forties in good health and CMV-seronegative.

CDR3 amino acids: CASSLAGTANNSPLHF. In DNA form, the CDR3 reads TGTGCCAGCAGCTTAGCTGGGACAGCTAATAATTCACCCCTCCACTTT. V gene TRBV7-2 combines with J gene TRBJ1-6, with 7 bases aligning to TRBD1. The CDR3 is 16 amino acids. The germline V gene encodes CDR1 SGHTA and CDR2 FQGNSA. J was trimmed by 5 bases and V by 0 bases; bases with no gene match: 4. The complete variable domain, with remaining parts taken from reference TRBV7-2 and TRBJ1-6, reads GAGVSQSPSNKVTEKGKDVELRCDPISGHTALYWYRQSLGQGLEFLIYFQGNSAPDKSGLPSDRFSAERTGGSVSTLTIQRTQQEDSAVYLCASSLAGTANNSPLHFGNGTRLTVT.

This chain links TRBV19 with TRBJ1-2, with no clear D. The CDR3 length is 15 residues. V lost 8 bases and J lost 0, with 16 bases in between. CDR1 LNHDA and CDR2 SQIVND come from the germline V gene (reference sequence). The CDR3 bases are TGTGCCAGTTCTCTCCCTCCTCCAGCTAACTATGGCTACACCTTC. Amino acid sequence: CASSLPPPANYGYTF.

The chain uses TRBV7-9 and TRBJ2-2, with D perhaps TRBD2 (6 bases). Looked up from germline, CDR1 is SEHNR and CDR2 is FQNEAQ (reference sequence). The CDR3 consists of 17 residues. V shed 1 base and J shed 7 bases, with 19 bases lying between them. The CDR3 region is CASSLVLTGGVSGELFF. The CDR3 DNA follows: TGTGCCAGCAGCTTAGTCCTAACCGGAGGGGTAAGCGGGGAGCTGTTTTTT.

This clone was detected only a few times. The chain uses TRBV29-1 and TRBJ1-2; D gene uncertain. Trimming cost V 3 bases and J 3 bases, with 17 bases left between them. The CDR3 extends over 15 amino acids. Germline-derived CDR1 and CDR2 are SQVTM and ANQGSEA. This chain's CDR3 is CSVDRSGSKYYGYTF. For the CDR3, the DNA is TGCAGCGTTGACAGGTCTGGCAGCAAATACTATGGCTACACCTTC.

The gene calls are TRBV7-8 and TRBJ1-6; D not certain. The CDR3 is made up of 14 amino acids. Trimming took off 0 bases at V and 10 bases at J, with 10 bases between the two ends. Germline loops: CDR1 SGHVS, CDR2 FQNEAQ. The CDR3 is CASSLAQDGSPLHF. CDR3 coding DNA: TGTGCCAGCAGCTTAGCCCAGGATGGATCACCCCTCCACTTT.

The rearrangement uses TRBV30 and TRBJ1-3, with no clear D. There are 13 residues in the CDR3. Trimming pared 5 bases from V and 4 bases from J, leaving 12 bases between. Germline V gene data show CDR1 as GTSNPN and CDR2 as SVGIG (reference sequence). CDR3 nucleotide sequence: TGTGCCTGGGGAGGTTTATACGGAAACACCATATATTTT. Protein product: CAWGGLYGNTIYF.

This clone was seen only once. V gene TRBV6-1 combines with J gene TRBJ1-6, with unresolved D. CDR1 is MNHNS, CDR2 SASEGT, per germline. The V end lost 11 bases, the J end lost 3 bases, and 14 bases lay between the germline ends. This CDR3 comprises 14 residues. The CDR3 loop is CAGGQSYYNSPLHF. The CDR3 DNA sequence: TGTGCCGGTGGGCAATCCTACTATAATTCACCCCTCCACTTT.

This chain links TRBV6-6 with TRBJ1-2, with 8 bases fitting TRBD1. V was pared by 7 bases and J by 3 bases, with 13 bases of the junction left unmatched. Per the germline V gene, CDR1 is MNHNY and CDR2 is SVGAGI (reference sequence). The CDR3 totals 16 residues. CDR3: CASTRGAGGNYYGYTF. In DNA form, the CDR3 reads TGTGCCAGCACTAGAGGGGCAGGGGGCAACTACTATGGCTACACCTTC.

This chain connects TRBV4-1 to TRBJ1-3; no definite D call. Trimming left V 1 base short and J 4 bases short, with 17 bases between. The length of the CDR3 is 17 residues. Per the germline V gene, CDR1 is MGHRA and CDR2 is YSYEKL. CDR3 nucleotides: TGCGCCAGCAGCCAAGGTCAGGTATTTACTGGAGGAAACACCATATATTTT. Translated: CASSQGQVFTGGNTIYF.

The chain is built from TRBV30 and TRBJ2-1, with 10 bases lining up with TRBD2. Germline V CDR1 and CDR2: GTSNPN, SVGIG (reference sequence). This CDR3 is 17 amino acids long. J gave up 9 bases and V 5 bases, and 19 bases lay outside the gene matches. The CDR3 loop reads CAWLGSGGARRSSEQFF. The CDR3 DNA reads TGTGCCTGGCTTGGAAGCGGGGGGGCCCGGAGGAGCAGTGAGCAGTTCTTC.

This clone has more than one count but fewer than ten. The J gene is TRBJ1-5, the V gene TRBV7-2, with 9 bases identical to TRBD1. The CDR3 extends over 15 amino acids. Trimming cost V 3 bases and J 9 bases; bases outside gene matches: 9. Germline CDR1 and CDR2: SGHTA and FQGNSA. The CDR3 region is CASSFTGTGNGPQHF. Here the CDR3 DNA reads TGTGCCAGCAGCTTCACCGGGACAGGGAATGGGCCCCAGCATTTT.

CDR3 nucleotides: TGTGCCATCAGTGAGTCAGGGGGCTCTGGAAACACCATATATTTT. Protein: CAISESGGSGNTIYF. The chain is built from TRBV10-3 and TRBJ1-3, with D possibly being TRBD1 (6 bases). Germline values: CDR1 ENHRY, CDR2 SYGVKD. The germline V and J ends were trimmed by 0 bases and 0 bases, with 6 bases remaining between them. The CDR3 length is 15 residues.

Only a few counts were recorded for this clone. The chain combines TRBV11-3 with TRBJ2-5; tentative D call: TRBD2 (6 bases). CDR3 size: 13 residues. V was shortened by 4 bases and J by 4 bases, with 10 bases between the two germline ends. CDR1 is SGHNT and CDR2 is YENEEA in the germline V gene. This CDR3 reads CASSSGLGETQYF. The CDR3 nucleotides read TGTGCCAGCAGCTCGGGACTCGGAGAGACCCAGTACTTC.

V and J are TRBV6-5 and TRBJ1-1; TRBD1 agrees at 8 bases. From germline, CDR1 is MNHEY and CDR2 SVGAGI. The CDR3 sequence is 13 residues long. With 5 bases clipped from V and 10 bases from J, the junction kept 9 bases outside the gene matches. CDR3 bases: TGTGCCAGCAGTCCCCGACAGGGGATGAGAGCTTTCTTT. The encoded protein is CASSPRQGMRAFF.

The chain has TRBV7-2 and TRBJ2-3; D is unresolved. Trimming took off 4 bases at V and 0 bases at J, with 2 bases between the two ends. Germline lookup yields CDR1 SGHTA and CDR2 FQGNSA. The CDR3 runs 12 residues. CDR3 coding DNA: TGTGCCAGCAGCTCTAGCACAGATACGCAGTATTTT. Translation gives CASSSSTDTQYF.

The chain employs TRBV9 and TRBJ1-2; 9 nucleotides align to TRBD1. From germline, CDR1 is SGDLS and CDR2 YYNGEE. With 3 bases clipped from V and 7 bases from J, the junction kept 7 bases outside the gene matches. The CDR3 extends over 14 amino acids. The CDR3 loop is CASSGGTGSVGYTF. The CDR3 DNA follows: TGTGCCAGCAGCGGGGGGACAGGGTCGGTTGGCTACACCTTC. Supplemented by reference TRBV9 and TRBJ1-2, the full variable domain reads DSGVTQTPKHLITATGQRVTLRCSPRSGDLSVYWYQQSLDQGLQFLIQYYNGEERAKGNILERFSAQQFPDLHSELNLSSLELGDSALYFCASSGGTGSVGYTFGSGTRLTVV.

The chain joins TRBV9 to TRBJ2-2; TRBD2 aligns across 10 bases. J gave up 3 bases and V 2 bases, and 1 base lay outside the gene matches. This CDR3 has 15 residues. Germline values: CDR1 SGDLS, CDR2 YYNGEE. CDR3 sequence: CASSVTSGDTGELFF. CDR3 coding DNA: TGTGCCAGCAGCGTCACTAGCGGGGACACCGGGGAGCTGTTTTTT.

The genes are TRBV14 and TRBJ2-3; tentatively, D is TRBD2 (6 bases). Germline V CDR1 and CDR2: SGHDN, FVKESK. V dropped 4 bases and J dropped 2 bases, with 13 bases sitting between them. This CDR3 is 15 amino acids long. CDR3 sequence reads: CASSPRGTHTDTQYF. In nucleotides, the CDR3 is TGTGCCAGCAGCCCACGGGGGACCCACACAGATACGCAGTATTTT. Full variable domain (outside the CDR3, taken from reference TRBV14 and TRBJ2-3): EAGVTQFPSHSVIEKGQTVTLRCDPISGHDNLYWYRRVMGKEIKFLLHFVKESKQDESGMPNNRFLAERTGGTYSTLKVQPAELEDSGVYFCASSPRGTHTDTQYFGPGTRLTVL.

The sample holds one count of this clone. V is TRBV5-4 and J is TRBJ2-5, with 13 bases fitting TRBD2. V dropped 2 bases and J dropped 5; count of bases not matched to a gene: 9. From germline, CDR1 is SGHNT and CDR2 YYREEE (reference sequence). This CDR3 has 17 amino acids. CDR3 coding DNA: TGTGCCAGCAGCTTCGGACTAGCGGGGGCAGGGGGGGAGACCCAGTACTTC. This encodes CASSFGLAGAGGETQYF. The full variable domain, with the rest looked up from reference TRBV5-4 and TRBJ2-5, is ETGVTQSPTHLIKTRGQQVTLRCSSQSGHNTVSWYQQALGQGPQFIFQYYREEENGRGNFPPRFSGLQFPNYSSELNVNALELDDSALYLCASSFGLAGAGGETQYFGPGTRLLVL.

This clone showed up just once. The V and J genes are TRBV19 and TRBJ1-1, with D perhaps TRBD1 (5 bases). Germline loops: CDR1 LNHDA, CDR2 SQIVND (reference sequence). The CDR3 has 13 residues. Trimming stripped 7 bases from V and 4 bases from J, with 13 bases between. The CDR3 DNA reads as TGTGCCAGTATGGCAGGGTTTAGCACTGAAGCTTTCTTT. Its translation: CASMAGFSTEAFF.

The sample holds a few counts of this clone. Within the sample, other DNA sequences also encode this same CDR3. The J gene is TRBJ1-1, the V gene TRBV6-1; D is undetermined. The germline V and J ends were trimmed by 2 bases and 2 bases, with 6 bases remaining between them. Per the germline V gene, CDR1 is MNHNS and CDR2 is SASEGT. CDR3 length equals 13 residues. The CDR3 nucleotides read TGTGCCAGCAGTGAACGAGAAAACACTGAAGCTTTCTTT. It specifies CASSERENTEAFF.

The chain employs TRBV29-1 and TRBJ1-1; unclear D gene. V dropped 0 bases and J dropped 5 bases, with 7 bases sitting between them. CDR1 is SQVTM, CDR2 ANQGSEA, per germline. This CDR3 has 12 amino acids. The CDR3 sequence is CSVEEGGTEAFF. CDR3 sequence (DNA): TGCAGCGTTGAAGAGGGCGGGACTGAAGCTTTCTTT.